The 9 T cell receptor beta chains below were found in one sample sequenced in a study of blood T cell repertoires in COVID-19. Some clones are missing from TCRdb's copy, which holds only in-frame ones; the method was immunoSEQ multiplex PCR. This sample carries 100,000 to 120,000 clones, about two thirds of them seen once, and the ten largest clones take 1.5% to 2%. What was sequenced was peripheral blood. All receptors come from a woman in her forties with acute or convalescent COVID-19.

This sequence joins TRBV24-1 and TRBJ2-3; 8 bases are a match to TRBD1. The CDR3 totals 16 residues. Germline-derived CDR1 and CDR2 are KGHDR and SFDVKD. The V and J ends lost 0 bases and 2 bases, in that order; junction bases with no gene match: 3. The CDR3 DNA sequence: TGTGCCACCAGTGATTTGGGACAGGGCTTCACAGATACGCAGTATTTT. It specifies CATSDLGQGFTDTQYF.

The V gene is TRBV12-3 or TRBV12-4, the J gene TRBJ2-1; perhaps TRBD2 as D (5 bases). There are 13 residues in the CDR3. The V and J ends lost 4 bases and 7 bases respectively, with 11 bases between them. In DNA form, the CDR3 reads TGTGCCAGCAGTTGGGCGAGGGCTAATGAGCAGTTCTTC. Translating it yields CASSWARANEQFF.

This clone was observed at least ten times. The gene calls are TRBV4-1 and TRBJ1-5; D not resolved. Germline loops: CDR1 MGHRA, CDR2 YSYEKL. V gave up 0 bases and J gave up 3 bases, with 6 bases separating them. The CDR3 is 14 residues long. CDR3 DNA: TGCGCCAGCAGCCAAGATGAGTACAATCAGCCCCAGCATTTT. Amino acids: CASSQDEYNQPQHF.

The CDR3 sequence is CASSFDSGNTIYF. CDR3 DNA sequence: TGCGCCAGCAGCTTTGACTCCGGAAACACCATATATTTT. The chain has TRBV5-1 and TRBJ1-3; D not certain. V lost 2 bases to trimming and J lost 4 bases, with 7 bases between them. The CDR3 covers 13 residues. The germline V gene has CDR1 SGHRS and CDR2 YFSETQ.

The CDR3 DNA sequence: TGTGCCAGCAGCCAATCAAATGCAGGGGCGTCCGGGGAGCTGTTTTTT. This translates into CASSQSNAGASGELFF. V and J are TRBV3-1 (or the pseudogene TRBV3-2) and TRBJ2-2, with a tentative D call TRBD1 (6 bases). From germline, CDR1 is LGHDT and CDR2 YNNKEL (reference sequence). The germline V and J ends were trimmed by 2 bases and 6 bases, with 16 bases remaining between them. The length of the CDR3 is 16 residues.

There are a few counts of this clone. J is TRBJ1-5 and V is TRBV19, with D perhaps matching TRBD1 (5 bases). V lost 5 bases and J lost 6, with 14 bases in between. The CDR3 spans 14 residues. Germline loops: CDR1 LNHDA, CDR2 SQIVND (reference sequence). The CDR3 reads CASSAPSQGQPQHF. The CDR3 DNA reads TGTGCCAGTAGTGCACCCTCGCAGGGTCAGCCCCAGCATTTT.

J is TRBJ1-1 and V is TRBV5-4; a possible D gene is TRBD1 (5 bases). The germline V and J ends were trimmed by 4 bases and 2 bases, with 12 bases remaining between them. CDR3 length: 14 amino acids. Germline CDR1 reads SGHNT; CDR2 reads YYREEE (reference sequence). CDR3 protein: CASSLAGGNTEAFF. The DNA of the CDR3 is TGTGCCAGCAGCCTCGCCGGGGGTAACACTGAAGCTTTCTTT.

The chain is built from TRBV9 and TRBJ2-2; 9 nucleotides line up with TRBD1. The CDR3 has 15 residues. Germline V gene lookup returns CDR1 SGDLS and CDR2 YYNGEE. Trimming took 4 bases from V and 6 from J; bases not matched to a gene: 7. The CDR3 bases are TGTGCCAGCAGCCTCGGACAGGGGAGGGCCGGGGAGCTGTTTTTT. Its translation is CASSLGQGRAGELFF.

The CDR3 protein is CATSDRGRDIQYF. In DNA, the CDR3 is TGTGCCACCAGTGATCGAGGGCGCGACATTCAGTACTTC. The chain links TRBV24-1 to TRBJ2-4, with D possibly TRBD2 on 5 matching bases. The germline V gene has CDR1 KGHDR and CDR2 SFDVKD. Deletions cut 3 bases from V and 8 bases from J, with 10 bases between. This CDR3 comprises 13 residues.